Below, 29 T cell receptor beta chains from the same sample are listed, as sequenced in a study of cytomegalovirus exposure and HLA in healthy donors. Sequenced by immunoSEQ multiplex PCR; TCRdb stores in-frame clones only, minus some. The repertoire holds about 120,000 clones, with approximately 87% as singletons. Sequencing was performed on PBMCs. These receptors all come from a woman under 40 in good health and CMV-seronegative.

The chain uses TRBV9 and TRBJ2-2; D remains unclear. CDR1 and CDR2 (germline): SGDLS, YYNGEE. V was cut by 0 bases and J by 3 bases, with 9 bases left in between. The CDR3 runs 15 residues. The CDR3 loop reads CASSVGYSHTGELFF. CDR3 coding DNA: TGTGCCAGCAGCGTAGGATACAGTCACACCGGGGAGCTGTTTTTT.

The V and J genes are TRBV18 and TRBJ2-7; D remains ambiguous. This CDR3 contains 14 residues. From germline, CDR1 is KGHSH and CDR2 LQKENI. Trimming left V 1 base short and J 0 bases short, with 7 bases between. In DNA, the CDR3 is TGTGCCAGCTCACCACACGCCGGCTCCTACGAGCAGTACTTC. Translation gives CASSPHAGSYEQYF.

V gene TRBV6-5 combines with J gene TRBJ2-1; 9 nucleotides match TRBD2. From germline, CDR1 is MNHEY and CDR2 SVGAGI. The J segment lost 9 bases and the V segment lost 10 bases, leaving 7 bases of the junction unmatched. CDR3 length: 12 residues. CDR3 loop: CATTGREGEQFF. CDR3 nucleotides: TGTGCCACTACCGGGCGGGAGGGTGAGCAGTTCTTC.

V is TRBV7-8 and J is TRBJ2-7; 8 bases align to TRBD2. Germline lookup yields CDR1 SGHVS and CDR2 FQNEAQ. The CDR3 is 16 residues long. The V gene end was trimmed by 5 bases and the J gene end by 0 bases; junction bases not matched to a gene: 9. The CDR3 sequence is CASSLPRTSSSYEQYF. The CDR3 coding sequence is TGTGCCAGCAGCCTACCCCGGACTAGCTCCTCCTACGAGCAGTACTTC.

The rearrangement links TRBV5-6 to TRBJ2-3; tentatively, D is TRBD1 (5 bases). This CDR3 spans 16 amino acids. Germline loops: CDR1 SGHDT, CDR2 YYEEEE. Trimming removed 0 bases at V and 3 bases at J, with 14 bases between. CDR3: CASSLAGVGLTDTQYF. The CDR3 bases are TGTGCCAGCAGCTTGGCCGGCGTGGGGCTTACAGATACGCAGTATTTT.

There are a few counts of this clone. The J gene is TRBJ1-2, the V gene TRBV7-2; D possibly corresponds to TRBD1 (6 bases). Germline CDR1 SGHTA, CDR2 FQGNSA. The CDR3 contains 13 residues. V lost 5 bases and J 7 bases, leaving 14 bases between the germline ends. The CDR3 nucleotides read TGTGCCAGCAGCCAATCACAGGGCCGTGGCTACACCTTC. It yields the protein CASSQSQGRGYTF. The whole variable domain, filled in from reference TRBV7-2 and TRBJ1-2, reads GAGVSQSPSNKVTEKGKDVELRCDPISGHTALYWYRQSLGQGLEFLIYFQGNSAPDKSGLPSDRFSAERTGGSVSTLTIQRTQQEDSAVYLCASSQSQGRGYTFGSGTRLTVV.

The J gene is TRBJ1-5, the V gene TRBV6-1; 8 positions match TRBD1. Germline lookup yields CDR1 MNHNS and CDR2 SASEGT. The CDR3 is 17 residues long. V lost 4 bases and J lost 3; bases outside the gene matches: 11. For the CDR3, the DNA is TGTGCCAGCAGTGGGAGCCAGGGGGCTAGGTTCAATCAGCCCCAGCATTTT. Translated, it gives CASSGSQGARFNQPQHF.

V usage is TRBV5-1 and J usage is TRBJ2-3; 9 positions match TRBD2. The CDR3 length is 19 residues. Germline V gene lookup returns CDR1 SGHRS and CDR2 YFSETQ. With V trimmed by 3 bases and J by 2 bases, 16 bases remained unmatched. The CDR3 spells CASSSGYRGSGGDTDTQYF. Written as DNA, the CDR3 is TGCGCCAGCAGCTCCGGATATCGGGGTAGCGGGGGAGACACAGATACGCAGTATTTT.

The gene calls are TRBV12-5 and TRBJ2-1, with D possibly matching TRBD2 (5 bases). Germline-derived CDR1 and CDR2 are LGHNT and FRNRAP. V was shortened by 0 bases and J by 10 bases, with 10 bases between the two germline ends. The CDR3 consists of 13 residues. The CDR3 bases are TGTGCTAGTGGTTTGGTAAACGGGGAGGAGCAGTTCTTC. It is translated as CASGLVNGEEQFF.

The J gene is TRBJ1-1, the V gene TRBV6-1, with no clear D. V was clipped by 5 bases and J by 6 bases, with 13 bases between them. From germline, CDR1 is MNHNS and CDR2 SASEGT. This CDR3 has 13 residues. DNA of the CDR3: TGTGCCAGCAGTTCCCCCTTGTCTCCTGAAGCTTTCTTT. Translation: CASSSPLSPEAFF.

This rearrangement joins TRBV9 to TRBJ1-4; 7 bases fit TRBD1. J gave up 2 bases and V 5 bases, and 18 bases lay outside the gene matches. Germline V gene lookup returns CDR1 SGDLS and CDR2 YYNGEE. The CDR3 has 19 amino acids. CDR3 bases: TGTGCCAGCAGTGTAAACGGACAGGAATATTCGGACACTAATGAAAAACTGTTTTTT. Translated: CASSVNGQEYSDTNEKLFF.

The chain joins TRBV5-6 to TRBJ2-2; 7 nucleotides align to TRBD2. The CDR3 totals 16 residues. Germline CDR1 reads SGHDT; CDR2 reads YYEEEE. The V segment lost 4 bases and the J segment 1 base; nucleotides outside the gene matches: 7. The CDR3 loop reads CASSPDGGGNTGELFF. DNA for the CDR3: TGTGCCAGCAGCCCGGACGGCGGGGGGAACACCGGGGAGCTGTTTTTT.

V is TRBV6-5 and J is TRBJ2-7; perhaps TRBD1 as D (6 bases). This CDR3 is 12 amino acids long. V dropped 6 bases and J dropped 1 base, with 7 bases sitting between them. Germline loops: CDR1 MNHEY, CDR2 SVGAGI. The chain's CDR3 is CASRDSSYEQYF. CDR3 DNA: TGTGCCAGCAGGGACAGTTCCTACGAGCAGTACTTC.

The chain combines TRBV6-5 with TRBJ1-2; perhaps TRBD1 as D (5 bases). The germline V gene has CDR1 MNHEY and CDR2 SVGAGI. The CDR3 spans 12 residues. V lost 10 bases and J 4 bases, leaving 13 bases between the germline ends. CDR3 sequence: CAISQGGYGYTF. For the CDR3, the DNA is TGTGCCATCTCCCAGGGTGGCTATGGCTACACCTTC.

The CDR3 DNA reads as TGTGCCATGAAAAGCGGGGGGCGAACAGATACGCAGTATTTT. Translated, it gives CAMKSGGRTDTQYF. This chain uses TRBV10-3 with TRBJ2-3; 9 positions match TRBD2. V shed 9 bases, J shed 3 bases, and the junction held 7 bases outside the gene matches. CDR3 length equals 14 residues. In germline, CDR1 is ENHRY, CDR2 SYGVKD.

V gene TRBV6-5 combines with J gene TRBJ1-1, with a possible D match to TRBD1 (6 bases). The CDR3 spans 14 residues. V was cut by 2 bases and J by 4 bases, with 11 bases left in between. Germline assignment: CDR1 MNHEY and CDR2 SVGAGI. For the CDR3, the DNA is TGTGCCAGCAGTTACGACAGGCGCCGCACTGAAGCTTTCTTT. Translating gives CASSYDRRRTEAFF.

V usage is TRBV7-2 and J usage is TRBJ2-4; D remains ambiguous. The V and J ends lost 3 bases and 2 bases respectively, with 14 bases between them. Germline CDR1 reads SGHTA; CDR2 reads FQGNSA. This CDR3 is built from 16 residues. The CDR3 DNA follows: TGTGCCAGCAGCTTTTCTGGGTCGGAGACCAAAAACATTCAGTACTTC. Translating it yields CASSFSGSETKNIQYF.

J is TRBJ2-3 and V is TRBV14, with D uncertain. This CDR3 is built from 13 residues. Trimming pared 0 bases from V and 5 bases from J, leaving 6 bases between. CDR1 is SGHDN and CDR2 is FVKESK in the germline V gene. The CDR3 loop reads CASSQDLRDTQYF. The CDR3 DNA is TGTGCCAGCAGCCAAGATCTGCGAGATACGCAGTATTTT.

This chain joins TRBV10-3 and TRBJ1-2, with D perhaps TRBD1 (5 bases). The CDR3 consists of 16 residues. Trimming shortened V by 0 bases and J by 1 base, and 12 bases separated the two germline ends. Germline V CDR1 and CDR2: ENHRY, SYGVKD. The CDR3 loop is CAISESTGTDNYGYTF. The CDR3 region has the DNA TGTGCCATCAGTGAGTCTACCGGGACTGATAACTATGGCTACACCTTC.

V gene TRBV18 combines with J gene TRBJ2-7, with 7 bases lining up with TRBD2. The germline CDR1 and CDR2 sequences are KGHSH and LQKENI. This CDR3 spans 16 amino acids. V shed 1 base and J 0 bases; nucleotides not matched to a gene: 6. This CDR3 is CASSPQSGGVSYEQYF. The CDR3 DNA reads as TGTGCCAGCTCACCACAGTCGGGGGGAGTCTCCTACGAGCAGTACTTC.

The chain recombines TRBV5-1 with TRBJ1-1, with a tentative D call TRBD1 (5 bases). V was trimmed by 0 bases and J by 7 bases, leaving 16 bases between them. Germline values: CDR1 SGHRS, CDR2 YFSETQ. This CDR3 is 15 amino acids long. CDR3: CASSLERTLQGEAFF. CDR3 sequence (DNA): TGCGCCAGCAGCTTGGAAAGGACACTCCAGGGTGAAGCTTTCTTT.

This clone was counted a few times. The gene calls are TRBV6-5 and TRBJ1-6, with a tentative D call TRBD1 (6 bases). The V gene lost 4 bases and the J gene lost 7 bases, with 8 bases spanning the gap. The CDR3 runs 13 residues. Germline V gives CDR1 MNHEY, CDR2 SVGAGI. CDR3 amino acids: CASSWQGNSPLHF. The CDR3 DNA is TGTGCCAGCAGTTGGCAGGGGAATTCACCCCTCCACTTT.

This sequence joins TRBV7-2 and TRBJ2-5; D is perhaps TRBD1 (5 bases). The germline V gene encodes CDR1 SGHTA and CDR2 FQGNSA. There are 15 residues in the CDR3. Trimming cost V 1 base and J 4 bases, with 13 bases left between them. The CDR3 loop is CASSLEGRVSETQYF. The CDR3 nucleotides are TGTGCCAGCAGCTTAGAGGGCAGGGTTTCAGAGACCCAGTACTTC. Combining the CDR3 with reference TRBV7-2 and TRBJ2-5 gives the whole variable domain GAGVSQSPSNKVTEKGKDVELRCDPISGHTALYWYRQSLGQGLEFLIYFQGNSAPDKSGLPSDRFSAERTGGSVSTLTIQRTQQEDSAVYLCASSLEGRVSETQYFGPGTRLLVL.

This chain links TRBV27 with TRBJ2-1, with TRBD1 matching over 8 bases. V lost 3 bases to trimming and J lost 10 bases; unmatched junction nucleotides: 8. Germline V gives CDR1 MNHEY, CDR2 SMNVEV (reference sequence). The CDR3 extends over 14 amino acids. Written as DNA, the CDR3 is TGTGCCAGCAGTTTCAGGGGGCGCGTCCAAGAGCAGTTCTTC. This encodes CASSFRGRVQEQFF.

Regarding this clone: At the DNA level, this CDR3 is encoded by other sequences in the same sample as well. The chain is built from TRBV9 and TRBJ2-7; TRBD2 aligns across 11 bases. J gave up 7 bases and V 0 bases, and 3 bases lay outside the gene matches. Germline values: CDR1 SGDLS, CDR2 YYNGEE. CDR3 length equals 14 residues. CDR3 amino acids: CASSVGLAGKEQYF. The DNA for the CDR3 is TGTGCCAGCAGCGTAGGACTAGCGGGGAAAGAGCAGTACTTC. The entire variable domain, with the rest obtained from reference TRBV9 and TRBJ2-7, is as follows: DSGVTQTPKHLITATGQRVTLRCSPRSGDLSVYWYQQSLDQGLQFLIQYYNGEERAKGNILERFSAQQFPDLHSELNLSSLELGDSALYFCASSVGLAGKEQYFGPGTRLTVT.

The chain is built from TRBV6-1 and TRBJ1-3; D is ambiguous. The CDR3 consists of 14 residues. Trimming shortened V by 6 bases and J by 0 bases, and 9 bases separated the two germline ends. Germline values: CDR1 MNHNS, CDR2 SASEGT. The CDR3 sequence: CASSPGVSGNTIYF. The CDR3 region has the DNA TGTGCCAGCAGCCCAGGTGTCTCTGGAAACACCATATATTTT.

V is TRBV9 and J is TRBJ1-5; a possible D gene is TRBD1 (5 bases). V was trimmed by 3 bases and J by 6 bases, leaving 13 bases between them. This CDR3 is 14 amino acids long. CDR1 SGDLS and CDR2 YYNGEE come from the germline V gene. CDR3 amino acids: CASSAEGRTQPQHF. As DNA, the CDR3 is TGTGCCAGCAGCGCGGAGGGGAGAACTCAGCCCCAGCATTTT.

The V and J genes are TRBV27 and TRBJ1-4, with D maybe TRBD1 (6 bases). Trimming removed 1 base from V and 3 bases from J, with 9 bases in between. This CDR3 contains 15 residues. Germline V CDR1 and CDR2: MNHEY, SMNVEV (reference sequence). CDR3 in DNA: TGTGCCAGCAGTTTATACAGGGCCCCTAATGAAAAACTGTTTTTT. Protein product: CASSLYRAPNEKLFF.

The rearrangement joins TRBV19 to TRBJ1-1; TRBD1 matches 9 bases. This CDR3 is 15 amino acids long. CDR1 is LNHDA and CDR2 is SQIVND in the germline V gene (reference sequence). V trimming: 5 bases; J trimming: 4 bases; junction bases outside the gene matches: 8. The CDR3 loop reads CASSAATGGSTEAFF. DNA for the CDR3: TGTGCCAGTAGTGCCGCGACAGGGGGTAGCACTGAAGCTTTCTTT.